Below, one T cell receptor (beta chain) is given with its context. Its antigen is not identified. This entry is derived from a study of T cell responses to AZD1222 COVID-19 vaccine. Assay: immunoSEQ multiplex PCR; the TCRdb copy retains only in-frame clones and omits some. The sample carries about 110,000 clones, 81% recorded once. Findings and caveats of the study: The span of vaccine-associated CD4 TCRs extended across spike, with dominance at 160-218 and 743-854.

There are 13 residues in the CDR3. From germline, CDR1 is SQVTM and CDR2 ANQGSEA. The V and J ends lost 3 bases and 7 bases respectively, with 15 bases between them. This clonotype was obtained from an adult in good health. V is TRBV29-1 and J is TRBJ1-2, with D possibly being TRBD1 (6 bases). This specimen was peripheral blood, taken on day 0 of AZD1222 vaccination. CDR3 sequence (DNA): TGCAGCGTTGAGAACACAGGGAATCTTGGCTACACCTTC. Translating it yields CSVENTGNLGYTF.